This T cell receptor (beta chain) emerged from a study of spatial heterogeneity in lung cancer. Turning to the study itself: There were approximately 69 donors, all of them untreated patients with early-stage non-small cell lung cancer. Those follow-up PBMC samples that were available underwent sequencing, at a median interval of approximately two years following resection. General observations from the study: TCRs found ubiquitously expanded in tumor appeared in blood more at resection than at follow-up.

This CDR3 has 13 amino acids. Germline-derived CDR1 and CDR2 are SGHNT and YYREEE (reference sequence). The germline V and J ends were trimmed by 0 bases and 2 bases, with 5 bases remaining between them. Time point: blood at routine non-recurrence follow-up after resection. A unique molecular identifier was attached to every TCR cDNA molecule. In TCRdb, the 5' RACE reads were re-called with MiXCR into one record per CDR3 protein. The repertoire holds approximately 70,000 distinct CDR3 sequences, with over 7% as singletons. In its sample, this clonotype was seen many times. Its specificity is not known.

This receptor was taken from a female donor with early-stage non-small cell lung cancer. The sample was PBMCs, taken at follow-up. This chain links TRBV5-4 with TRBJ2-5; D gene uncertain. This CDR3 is CASSLEQQETQYF. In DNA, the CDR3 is TGTGCCAGCAGCTTGGAACAGCAAGAGACCCAGTACTTC.